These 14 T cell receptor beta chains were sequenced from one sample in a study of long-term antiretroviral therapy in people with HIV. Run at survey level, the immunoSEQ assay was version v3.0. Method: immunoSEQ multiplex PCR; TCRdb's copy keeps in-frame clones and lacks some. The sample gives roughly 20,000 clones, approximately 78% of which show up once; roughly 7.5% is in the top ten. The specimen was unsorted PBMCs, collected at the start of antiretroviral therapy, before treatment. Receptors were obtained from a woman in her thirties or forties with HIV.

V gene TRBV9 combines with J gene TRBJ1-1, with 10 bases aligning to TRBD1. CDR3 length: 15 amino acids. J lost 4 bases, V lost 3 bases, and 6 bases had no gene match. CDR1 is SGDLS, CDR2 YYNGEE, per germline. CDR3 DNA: TGTGCCAGCAGCGAGAGGACAGGGGGAAGCACTGAAGCTTTCTTT. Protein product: CASSERTGGSTEAFF.

The CDR3, as DNA: TGTGCCAGCAGGGGACAGGGGGGCTACAATGAGCAGTTCTTC. Its protein product is CASRGQGGYNEQFF. The chain has TRBV6-5 and TRBJ2-1, with TRBD1 identical over 11 bases. From germline, CDR1 is MNHEY and CDR2 SVGAGI. Unmatched junction bases numbered 1, after V lost 6 bases and J lost 3 bases. This CDR3 region has 14 residues.

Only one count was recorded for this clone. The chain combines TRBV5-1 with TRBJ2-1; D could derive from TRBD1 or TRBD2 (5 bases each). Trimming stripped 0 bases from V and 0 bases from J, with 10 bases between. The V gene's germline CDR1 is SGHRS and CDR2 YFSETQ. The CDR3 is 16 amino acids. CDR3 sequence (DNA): TGCGCCAGCAGCTTGGGAGAGGGGAGCTCCTACAATGAGCAGTTCTTC. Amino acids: CASSLGEGSSYNEQFF.

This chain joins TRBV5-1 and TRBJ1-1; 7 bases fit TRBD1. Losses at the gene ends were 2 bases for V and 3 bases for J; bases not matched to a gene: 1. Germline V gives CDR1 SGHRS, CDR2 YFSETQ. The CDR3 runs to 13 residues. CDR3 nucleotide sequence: TGCGCCAGCAGCTTCCAGGGGGACACTGAAGCTTTCTTT. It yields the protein CASSFQGDTEAFF.

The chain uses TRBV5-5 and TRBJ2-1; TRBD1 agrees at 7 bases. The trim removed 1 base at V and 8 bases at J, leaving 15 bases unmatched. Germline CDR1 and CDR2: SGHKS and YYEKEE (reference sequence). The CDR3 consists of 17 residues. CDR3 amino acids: CASSLYDLGQIPDEQFF. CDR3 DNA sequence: TGTGCCAGCAGCTTGTACGATTTGGGACAGATTCCCGATGAGCAGTTCTTC.

This CDR3 reads CASSLDGTNSPLHF. CDR3 coding DNA: TGTGCCAGCAGTTTGGACGGGACGAATTCACCCCTCCACTTT. This sequence joins TRBV6-1 and TRBJ1-6; perhaps TRBD1 as D (5 bases). The CDR3 is made up of 14 amino acids. The germline CDR1 and CDR2 sequences are MNHNS and SASEGT. Trimming cost V 5 bases and J 7 bases, with 12 bases left between them.

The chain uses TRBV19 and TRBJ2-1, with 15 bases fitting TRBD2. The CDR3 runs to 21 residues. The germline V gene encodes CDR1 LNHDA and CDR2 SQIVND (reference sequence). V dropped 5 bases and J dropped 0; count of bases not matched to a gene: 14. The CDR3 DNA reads TGTGCCAGTAGTCTCTTAGCCGGGACTAGCGGGGGGCCTAGCTCCTACAATGAGCAGTTCTTC. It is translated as CASSLLAGTSGGPSSYNEQFF.

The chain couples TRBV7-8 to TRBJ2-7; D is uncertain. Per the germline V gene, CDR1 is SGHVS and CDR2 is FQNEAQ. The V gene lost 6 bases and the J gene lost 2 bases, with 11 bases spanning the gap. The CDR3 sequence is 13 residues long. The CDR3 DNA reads TGTGCCAGCAGTCCCGGGTCGACCTACGAGCAGTACTTC. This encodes CASSPGSTYEQYF.

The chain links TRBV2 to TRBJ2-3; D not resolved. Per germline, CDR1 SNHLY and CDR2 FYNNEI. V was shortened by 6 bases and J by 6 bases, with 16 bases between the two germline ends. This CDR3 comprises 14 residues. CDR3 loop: CASRGGDPEDTQYF. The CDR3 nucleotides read TGTGCCAGCAGAGGTGGCGACCCAGAGGATACGCAGTATTTT.

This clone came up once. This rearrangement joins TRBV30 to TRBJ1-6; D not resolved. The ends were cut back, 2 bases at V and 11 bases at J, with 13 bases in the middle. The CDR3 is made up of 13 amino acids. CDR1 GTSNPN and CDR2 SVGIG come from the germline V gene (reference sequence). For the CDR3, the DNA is TGTGCCTGGAGTCTTGGAGCCGGGCCACCCCTCCACTTT. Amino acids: CAWSLGAGPPLHF.

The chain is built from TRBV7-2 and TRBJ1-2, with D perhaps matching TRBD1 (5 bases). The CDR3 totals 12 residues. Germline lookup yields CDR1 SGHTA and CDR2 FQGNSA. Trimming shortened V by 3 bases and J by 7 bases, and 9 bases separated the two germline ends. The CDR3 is CASSLDIGGYTF. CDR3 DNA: TGTGCCAGCAGCTTGGACATAGGTGGCTACACCTTC.

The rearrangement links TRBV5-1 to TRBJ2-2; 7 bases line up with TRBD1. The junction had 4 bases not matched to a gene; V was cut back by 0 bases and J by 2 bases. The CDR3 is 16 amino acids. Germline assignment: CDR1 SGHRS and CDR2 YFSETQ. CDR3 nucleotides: TGCGCCAGCAGCTTGGCCGGGACAGCTAACACCGGGGAGCTGTTTTTT. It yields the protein CASSLAGTANTGELFF.

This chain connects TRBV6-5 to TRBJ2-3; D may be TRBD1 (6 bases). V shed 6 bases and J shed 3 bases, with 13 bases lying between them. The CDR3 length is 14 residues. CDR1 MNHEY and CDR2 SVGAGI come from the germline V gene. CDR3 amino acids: CASSRSQGTDTQYF. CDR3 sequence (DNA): TGTGCCAGCAGCCGATCACAGGGAACAGATACGCAGTATTTT.

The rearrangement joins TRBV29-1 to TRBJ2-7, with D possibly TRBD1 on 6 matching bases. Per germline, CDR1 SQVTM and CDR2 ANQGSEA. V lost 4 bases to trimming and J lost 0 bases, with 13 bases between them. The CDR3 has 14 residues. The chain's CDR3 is CSVGTTGSSYEQYF. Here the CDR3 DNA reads TGCAGCGTTGGGACGACAGGCAGCTCCTACGAGCAGTACTTC.